The 24 T cell receptor beta chains reported below all come from one sample, sequenced in a study of blood T cell repertoires in COVID-19. Some clones are missing from TCRdb's copy, which holds only in-frame ones; the method was immunoSEQ multiplex PCR. The profile shows hundreds of thousands of clones, about 86% of them singletons. What was sequenced was PBMCs or T cells enriched from blood (not recorded which). These receptors all stem from a woman in her forties with acute COVID-19.

J is TRBJ2-1 and V is TRBV2; no reliable D call. Germline loops: CDR1 SNHLY, CDR2 FYNNEI. The CDR3 sequence is 12 residues long. Between the trimmed V and J ends, which lost 1 base and 7 bases, there was a span of 5 bases. The chain's CDR3 is CASSEGLNEQFF. The CDR3 DNA follows: TGTGCCAGCAGTGAAGGTCTTAATGAGCAGTTCTTC.

The chain recombines TRBV9 with TRBJ1-1; D possibly corresponds to TRBD1 (5 bases). Per germline, CDR1 SGDLS and CDR2 YYNGEE. V shed 5 bases and J shed 3 bases, with 8 bases lying between them. The CDR3 runs to 12 residues. CDR3 region: CASSRGDTEAFF. The CDR3 DNA reads TGTGCCAGCAGTCGGGGGGACACTGAAGCTTTCTTT.

V is TRBV5-1 and J is TRBJ1-2; 7 bases agree with TRBD1. Germline CDR1 and CDR2: SGHRS and YFSETQ. CDR3 size: 15 residues. The J segment lost 4 bases and the V segment lost 0 bases, leaving 6 bases of the junction unmatched. The CDR3 is CASSLGGTGVYGYTF. The CDR3, as DNA: TGCGCCAGCAGCTTGGGGGGTACAGGGGTCTATGGCTACACCTTC. Filled out from reference TRBV5-1 and TRBJ1-2, the complete variable domain reads KAGVTQTPRYLIKTRGQQVTLSCSPISGHRSVSWYQQTPGQGLQFLFEYFSETQRNKGNFPGRFSGRQFSNSRSEMNVSTLELGDSALYLCASSLGGTGVYGYTFGSGTRLTVV.

The V call is TRBV5-1, the J call TRBJ2-7, with D possibly being TRBD2 (6 bases). The CDR3 totals 16 residues. CDR1 is SGHRS, CDR2 YFSETQ, per germline. The V end lost 4 bases, the J end lost 6 bases, and 23 bases lay between the germline ends. CDR3 nucleotides: TGCGCCAGCAGCCTACTATCCGGGGGACTCGTAGGCGAGCAGTACTTC. Translation: CASSLLSGGLVGEQYF.

The chain is built from TRBV24-1 and TRBJ2-2, with 7 positions matching TRBD1. Germline V lookup: CDR1 KGHDR, CDR2 SFDVKD. The CDR3 runs 15 residues. J was trimmed by 4 bases and V by 1 base; bases with no gene match: 2. The DNA of the CDR3 is TGTGCCACCAGTGATTTCCCAGGGGGCACCGGGGAGCTGTTTTTT. Encoded protein: CATSDFPGGTGELFF.

The chain links TRBV4-2 to TRBJ2-2; 14 bases are a match to TRBD2. The germline gives CDR1 LGHNA, CDR2 YNFKEQ. V shed 3 bases, J shed 7 bases, and the junction held 10 bases outside the gene matches. The CDR3 length is 18 residues. CDR3 protein: CASSHQGLAGEEDGELFF. The CDR3 DNA sequence: TGTGCCAGCAGCCACCAGGGACTAGCGGGAGAGGAGGACGGGGAGCTGTTTTTT.

The rearrangement joins TRBV7-2 to TRBJ1-6, with D tentatively TRBD1 (5 bases). From germline, CDR1 is SGHTA and CDR2 FQGNSA. V shed 2 bases and J shed 10 bases, with 9 bases lying between them. The CDR3 has 13 residues. CDR3 protein: CASSLQGLSPLHF. The CDR3 DNA reads TGTGCCAGCAGCTTACAGGGTTTGTCACCCCTCCACTTT. Looking up the rest from reference TRBV7-2 and TRBJ1-6 gives the full variable domain: GAGVSQSPSNKVTEKGKDVELRCDPISGHTALYWYRQSLGQGLEFLIYFQGNSAPDKSGLPSDRFSAERTGGSVSTLTIQRTQQEDSAVYLCASSLQGLSPLHFGNGTRLTVT.

V and J are TRBV9 and TRBJ2-1; 11 nucleotides agree with TRBD2. Germline assignment: CDR1 SGDLS and CDR2 YYNGEE. Losses at the gene ends were 0 bases for V and 4 bases for J; bases not matched to a gene: 15. This CDR3 has 20 amino acids. Here the CDR3 DNA reads TGTGCCAGCAGCGTAGCTACGGGGGGGCTAGCGGGAGGAGGGTACAATGAGCAGTTCTTC. Translated: CASSVATGGLAGGGYNEQFF.

V usage is TRBV19 and J usage is TRBJ1-5; D is uncertain. The V end lost 3 bases, the J end lost 6 bases, and 15 bases lay between the germline ends. The CDR3 consists of 15 residues. In germline, CDR1 is LNHDA, CDR2 SQIVND (reference sequence). The CDR3 loop is CASSISIRHFQPQHF. CDR3 coding DNA: TGTGCCAGTAGTATTTCGATTAGACACTTTCAGCCCCAGCATTTT.

This sequence joins TRBV5-1 and TRBJ1-4; D may be TRBD1 (6 bases). In germline, CDR1 is SGHRS, CDR2 YFSETQ. CDR3 size: 15 residues. The ends were cut back, 0 bases at V and 10 bases at J, with 16 bases in the middle. Here the CDR3 reads CASSLGSQGVRKLFF. The DNA of the CDR3 is TGCGCCAGCAGCTTGGGGTCACAGGGTGTCAGAAAACTGTTTTTT. Full variable domain (missing parts from reference TRBV5-1 and TRBJ1-4): KAGVTQTPRYLIKTRGQQVTLSCSPISGHRSVSWYQQTPGQGLQFLFEYFSETQRNKGNFPGRFSGRQFSNSRSEMNVSTLELGDSALYLCASSLGSQGVRKLFFGSGTQLSVL.

This chain joins TRBV3-1 (or the pseudogene TRBV3-2) and TRBJ1-2; TRBD1 is a possible D gene (5 bases). V was cut by 3 bases and J by 2 bases, with 7 bases left in between. Germline assignment: CDR1 LGHDT and CDR2 YNNKEL (reference sequence). The CDR3 spans 13 residues. Written as DNA, the CDR3 is TGTGCCAGCAGCCATGACAGCAACTATGGCTACACCTTC. This translates into CASSHDSNYGYTF.

The chain uses TRBV7-9 and TRBJ2-7, with 11 nucleotides matching TRBD2. CDR3 length: 14 residues. CDR1 and CDR2 from the germline V gene are SEHNR and FQNEAQ (reference sequence). The V segment lost 5 bases and the J segment 6 bases; nucleotides outside the gene matches: 6. For the CDR3, the DNA is TGTGCCAGCAGCGACACTAGCGGGAGTGGCGAGCAGTACTTC. Its protein product is CASSDTSGSGEQYF.

The chain recombines TRBV15 with TRBJ2-1; 11 bases are a match to TRBD2. This CDR3 region has 17 residues. Germline V gene sequence: CDR1 LNHNV, CDR2 YYDKDF (reference sequence). Trimming removed 1 base from V and 7 bases from J; junction bases left unmatched: 9. CDR3 residues: CATSRGLAGSFRNEQFF. The CDR3 DNA reads as TGTGCCACCAGCAGAGGACTAGCGGGATCTTTTAGGAATGAGCAGTTCTTC.

This clone was observed a handful of times. The same CDR3 can be traced to other DNA sequences in this sample. The chain links TRBV12-3 or TRBV12-4 to TRBJ1-2, with TRBD1 as a possible D gene (6 bases). The germline V and J ends were trimmed by 5 bases and 7 bases, with 11 bases remaining between them. This CDR3 has 12 amino acids. CDR3 nucleotide sequence: TGTGCCAGCAGTCTTGGGGGGGCTGGCTACACCTTC. It specifies CASSLGGAGYTF.

This clone showed up just once. The chain is built from TRBV4-1 and TRBJ1-2; 7 bases are a match to TRBD1. There are 13 residues in the CDR3. Germline CDR1 and CDR2: MGHRA and YSYEKL. V gave up 4 bases and J gave up 8 bases; unmatched junction bases: 7. CDR3 sequence (DNA): TGCGCCAGCAGCCGGACAGGTGGCTTCGGCTACACCTTC. Translated, it gives CASSRTGGFGYTF.

This chain links TRBV7-8 with TRBJ2-2; no definite D call. The CDR3 totals 16 residues. Germline V lookup: CDR1 SGHVS, CDR2 FQNEAQ. Between the trimmed V and J ends, which lost 1 base and 4 bases, there was a span of 13 bases. The CDR3 region has the DNA TGTGCCAGCAGCTTAGGAGGTCCGGCGACCACCGGGGAGCTGTTTTTT. This codes for CASSLGGPATTGELFF.

This sequence joins TRBV18 and TRBJ1-1; 7 bases align to TRBD1. The CDR3 loop spans 13 amino acids. After removal of 5 bases from V and 6 bases from J, the junction contained 6 bases not matched to a gene. Germline V gene sequence: CDR1 KGHSH, CDR2 LQKENI. CDR3 region: CASSKTGAPEAFF. The CDR3 bases are TGTGCCAGCTCAAAAACAGGGGCCCCTGAAGCTTTCTTT.

This chain uses TRBV28 with TRBJ2-1; 7 bases agree with TRBD2. With V trimmed by 6 bases and J by 4 bases, 9 bases remained unmatched. This CDR3 contains 15 residues. Germline CDR1 is MDHEN and CDR2 is SYDVKM. The CDR3 spells CASSPSGAGYNEQFF. The CDR3, as DNA: TGTGCCAGCAGCCCCAGCGGGGCTGGTTACAATGAGCAGTTCTTC.

In this sample, this clone turned up once. This chain joins TRBV5-1 and TRBJ1-1; D is unresolved. The CDR3 consists of 16 residues. Deletions cut 2 bases from V and 0 bases from J, with 14 bases between. Germline lookup yields CDR1 SGHRS and CDR2 YFSETQ. CDR3 bases: TGCGCCAGCAGCTTCGGGTTGAGGCCCTTGAACACTGAAGCTTTCTTT. This codes for CASSFGLRPLNTEAFF.

This clone has only a few counts. The chain has TRBV7-3 and TRBJ2-1; D is unresolved. The germline V gene encodes CDR1 SGHTA and CDR2 FQGTGA. The ends were cut back, 0 bases at V and 8 bases at J, with 5 bases in the middle. CDR3 size: 12 residues. CDR3 region: CASSLTPDEQFF. The CDR3 bases are TGTGCCAGCAGCTTAACTCCCGATGAGCAGTTCTTC.

The V call is TRBV11-2, the J call TRBJ2-3, with D possibly matching TRBD2 (6 bases). The CDR3 has 11 residues. Germline V gene lookup returns CDR1 SGHAT and CDR2 FQNNGV. V lost 10 bases, J lost 10 bases, and 15 bases lay in between. The chain's CDR3 is CATSGGTAQYF. In DNA, the CDR3 is TGTGCCACCTCGGGCGGGACCGCGCAGTATTTT.

The chain couples TRBV2 to TRBJ2-7, with TRBD2 matching over 9 bases. CDR1 is SNHLY, CDR2 FYNNEI, per germline. The V segment lost 1 base and the J segment 5 bases; nucleotides outside the gene matches: 6. This CDR3 spans 15 amino acids. The CDR3 DNA is TGTGCCAGCAGTGAAGTAGGACTAGCGACGAACGAGCAGTACTTC. This gives the protein CASSEVGLATNEQYF.

The V gene is TRBV3-1 (or the pseudogene TRBV3-2), the J gene TRBJ1-3; D is possibly TRBD1 (5 bases). Between the trimmed V and J ends, which lost 0 bases and 0 bases, there was a span of 9 bases. Germline V gene data show CDR1 as LGHDT and CDR2 as YNNKEL (reference sequence). The CDR3 consists of 16 residues. For the CDR3, the DNA is TGTGCCAGCAGCCAAGACCAAGACAGCTCTGGAAACACCATATATTTT. Residues: CASSQDQDSSGNTIYF.

The chain couples TRBV3-1 (or the pseudogene TRBV3-2) to TRBJ1-1, with TRBD1 matching over 11 bases. CDR3 size: 16 residues. Unmatched junction bases numbered 10, after V lost 6 bases and J lost 4 bases. Germline CDR1 reads LGHDT; CDR2 reads YNNKEL (reference sequence). DNA for the CDR3: TGTGCCAGCAGGCCTACTCCGGGACAGGGGGTCACTGAAGCTTTCTTT. It yields the protein CASRPTPGQGVTEAFF.